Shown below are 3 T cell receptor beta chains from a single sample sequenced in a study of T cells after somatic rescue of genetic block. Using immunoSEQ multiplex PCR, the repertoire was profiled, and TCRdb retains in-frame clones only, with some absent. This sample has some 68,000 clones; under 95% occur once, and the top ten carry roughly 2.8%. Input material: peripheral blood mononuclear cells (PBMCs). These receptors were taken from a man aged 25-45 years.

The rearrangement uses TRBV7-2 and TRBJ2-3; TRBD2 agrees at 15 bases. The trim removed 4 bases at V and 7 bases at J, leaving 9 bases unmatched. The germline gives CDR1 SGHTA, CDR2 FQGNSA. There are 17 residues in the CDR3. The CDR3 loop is CASSSRLGLAGGNTQYF. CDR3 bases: TGTGCCAGCAGCTCCCGCTTGGGACTAGCGGGGGGTAATACGCAGTATTTT.

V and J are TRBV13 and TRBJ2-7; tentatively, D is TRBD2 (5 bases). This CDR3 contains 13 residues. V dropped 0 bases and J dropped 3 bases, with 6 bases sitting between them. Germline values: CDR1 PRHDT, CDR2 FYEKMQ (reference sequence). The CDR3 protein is CASSLGRGYEQYF. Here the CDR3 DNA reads TGTGCCAGCAGCTTAGGCCGGGGCTACGAGCAGTACTTC.

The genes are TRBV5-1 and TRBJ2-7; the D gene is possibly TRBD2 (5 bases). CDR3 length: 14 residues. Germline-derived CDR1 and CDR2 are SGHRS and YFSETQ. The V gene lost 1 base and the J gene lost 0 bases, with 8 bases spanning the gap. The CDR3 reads CASSLRGYSYEQYF. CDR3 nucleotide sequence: TGCGCCAGCAGCTTGAGAGGGTACTCCTACGAGCAGTACTTC.